One and the same sample provided the 16 T cell receptor beta chains below, sequenced in a study of spatial heterogeneity in lung cancer. TCRdb called the 5' RACE reads again in MiXCR, with one record for every CDR3 protein. The data hold 15,000 to 20,000 distinct CDR3 sequences, with 9% to 10% observed a single time. Time point indicated: blood at routine non-recurrence follow-up after resection. The sequenced sample was PBMCs, obtained at follow-up. The source is a male donor with early-stage non-small cell lung cancer.

This clonotype was observed a few times. CDR3 sequence: CASSLTSGGTGELFF. CDR3 nucleotides: TGCGCCAGCAGCTTGACTAGCGGGGGCACCGGGGAGCTGTTTTTT. The rearrangement joins TRBV5-1 to TRBJ2-2; TRBD2 matches at 11 bases. J was trimmed by 4 bases and V by 1 base; bases with no gene match: 0. Germline lookup yields CDR1 SGHRS and CDR2 YFSETQ. This CDR3 is 15 amino acids long.

This clonotype has a count of ten or more. V usage is TRBV29-1 and J usage is TRBJ2-7, with D tentatively TRBD1 or TRBD2 (5 bases each). The CDR3 length is 12 residues. The germline gives CDR1 SQVTM, CDR2 ANQGSEA. Trimming shortened V by 5 bases and J by 3 bases, and 11 bases separated the two germline ends. The CDR3 region has the DNA TGCAGCGTTACCCATGGGGGCTACGAGCAGTACTTC. Translated: CSVTHGGYEQYF.

Notes on this clonotype: The junction differs from germline at one of its ends, possibly a read error. The chain uses TRBV29-1 and TRBJ2-7; a weak D match, TRBD1 (6 bases). Germline lookup yields CDR1 SQVTM and CDR2 ANQGSEA. This CDR3 contains 11 residues. CDR3 protein: CSVVKGQELYF. In DNA form, the CDR3 reads TGCAGCGTCGTGAAGGGACAAGAGCTGTACTTC.

This clonotype has at least ten counts. The rearrangement links TRBV13 to TRBJ2-5; no reliable D call. The CDR3 contains 12 residues. V lost 1 base and J lost 7, with 7 bases in between. Germline V gives CDR1 PRHDT, CDR2 FYEKMQ (reference sequence). Here the CDR3 DNA reads TGTGCCAGCAGCTTAGATGGCTGGACCCAGTACTTC. This sequence encodes CASSLDGWTQYF.

As to this clonotype: Since no conserved phenylalanine or tryptophan closes the CDR3, a read error is the likely cause. The rearrangement uses TRBV7-2 and TRBJ2-3; 9 bases fit TRBD1. CDR1 is SGHTA and CDR2 is FQGNSA in the germline V gene. V shed 5 bases and J 0 bases; nucleotides not matched to a gene: 3. The CDR3 is 15 residues long. The CDR3 sequence: CASSPGQGSTDTQYL. CDR3 nucleotide sequence: TGTGCCAGCAGCCCCGGACAGGGGAGCACAGATACGCAGTATTTG.

The chain employs TRBV6-4 and TRBJ2-1; 9 positions match TRBD2. CDR3 length: 16 residues. From germline, CDR1 is MRHNA and CDR2 SNTAGT. The J segment lost 8 bases and the V segment lost 0 bases, leaving 8 bases of the junction unmatched. CDR3 protein: CASSDSMAGGPDEQFF. In nucleotides, the CDR3 is TGTGCCAGCAGTGACTCTATGGCGGGAGGGCCCGATGAGCAGTTCTTC.

V usage is TRBV19 and J usage is TRBJ2-7, with TRBD1 identical over 8 bases. V shed 3 bases, J shed 0 bases, and the junction held 1 base outside the gene matches. This CDR3 comprises 14 residues. The V gene's germline CDR1 is LNHDA and CDR2 SQIVND (reference sequence). CDR3 in amino acids: CASSMGQASYEQYF. The CDR3 nucleotides are TGTGCCAGTAGTATGGGACAGGCCTCCTACGAGCAGTACTTC.

The V call is TRBV5-5, the J call TRBJ2-2; D uncertain. CDR3 length: 13 residues. Germline values: CDR1 SGHKS, CDR2 YYEKEE (reference sequence). V was clipped by 0 bases and J by 5 bases, with 5 bases between them. DNA of the CDR3: TGTGCCAGCAGCTTGGGGTTGACCGGGGAGCTGTTTTTT. Protein sequence: CASSLGLTGELFF.

At least ten counts were recorded for this clonotype. The genes are TRBV6-2 or TRBV6-3 and TRBJ2-3; D is possibly TRBD2 (6 bases). CDR1 and CDR2 (germline): MNHEY, SVGEGT. V lost 1 base and J 9 bases, leaving 20 bases between the germline ends. CDR3 size: 16 residues. The CDR3 DNA follows: TGTGCCAGCAGTTACTACCTCGGGACTCTTCAGGAGACGCAGTATTTT. Its translation is CASSYYLGTLQETQYF.

There are many counts of this clonotype. The chain joins TRBV4-3 to TRBJ1-5; D not resolved. From germline, CDR1 is LGHNA and CDR2 YSLEER. This CDR3 is built from 15 residues. The V and J ends lost 0 bases and 4 bases respectively, with 10 bases between them. The CDR3 loop reads CASSQDSGWNQPQHF. The CDR3, as DNA: TGCGCCAGCAGCCAAGATTCCGGCTGGAATCAGCCCCAGCATTTT.

The rearrangement uses TRBV29-1 and TRBJ1-1, with D tentatively TRBD1 (5 bases). Germline CDR1 reads SQVTM; CDR2 reads ANQGSEA. The CDR3 sequence is 12 residues long. The V end was cut by 0 bases, the J end by 10 bases, with 12 bases between. CDR3 nucleotide sequence: TGCAGCGTTGAAGATCGAGGGACGGTAGCTTTCTTT. Amino acid sequence: CSVEDRGTVAFF.

This chain joins TRBV19 and TRBJ1-2, with 9 bases aligning to TRBD1. Germline CDR1 reads LNHDA; CDR2 reads SQIVND (reference sequence). This CDR3 is 13 amino acids long. After removal of 6 bases from V and 6 bases from J, the junction contained 5 bases not matched to a gene. The CDR3 region has the DNA TGTGCCAGTAGCCCCGGGACAGGGAATGGCTACACCTTC. Amino acids: CASSPGTGNGYTF.

The J gene is TRBJ2-7, the V gene TRBV6-6; 11 bases align to TRBD2. The germline V gene has CDR1 MNHNY and CDR2 SVGAGI (reference sequence). There are 13 residues in the CDR3. Trimming at V came to 6 bases and at J to 5 bases, leaving 3 bases not matched to a gene. CDR3 amino acids: CASRLAGADEQYF. The CDR3 nucleotides are TGTGCCAGCAGACTAGCGGGAGCCGACGAGCAGTACTTC.

In this sample, this clonotype turned up many times. This rearrangement joins TRBV24-1 to TRBJ2-7, with D hard to call. The length of the CDR3 is 13 residues. The ends were cut back, 2 bases at V and 3 bases at J, with 7 bases in the middle. Germline V gives CDR1 KGHDR, CDR2 SFDVKD. In DNA, the CDR3 is TGTGCCACCAGTGATTCCGTAAACTACGAGCAGTACTTC. As protein: CATSDSVNYEQYF.

This clonotype showed up many times. V and J are TRBV6-1 and TRBJ2-6; D tentatively reads TRBD1 or TRBD2 (6 bases each). CDR1 is MNHNS, CDR2 SASEGT, per germline. The CDR3 is 17 amino acids. The V gene lost 2 bases and the J gene lost 0 bases, with 11 bases spanning the gap. CDR3 residues: CASSERGAYSGANVLTF. Written as DNA, the CDR3 is TGTGCCAGCAGTGAAAGGGGGGCCTACTCTGGGGCCAACGTCCTGACTTTC.

The rearrangement links TRBV3-1 to TRBJ2-2, with 7 bases fitting TRBD2. The CDR3 contains 14 residues. V gave up 2 bases and J gave up 6 bases; unmatched junction bases: 3. Germline V gives CDR1 LGHDT, CDR2 YNNKEL (reference sequence). CDR3 in DNA: TGTGCCAGCAGCCAAACGACTAGCTCCGGGGAGCTGTTTTTT. This gives the protein CASSQTTSSGELFF.